This is a list of T cell receptor beta chains from one sample in a study of beta chain features in type 1 diabetes. Data came from immunoSEQ multiplex PCR; TCRdb stores just in-frame clones and leaves some out. The data show hundreds of thousands of clones, over 12% seen once. The sequenced sample consisted of naive CD4+ T cells from blood. Every receptor here comes from a man between 18 and 29 years old with type 1 diabetes. The CDR3 runs from the conserved cysteine through the conserved F or W. Expanded clones get a size class; other rows say once, few or many, or leave the size out.

j_call: TRBJ1-2
clone_size: .
v_call: TRBV7-2
cdr3_aa: CASSPRTSAGGYTF

j_call: TRBJ2-3
clone_size: few
v_call: TRBV7-9
cdr3_aa: CASRIRDTQYF

j_call: TRBJ2-7
clone_size: .
v_call: TRBV19
cdr3_aa: CASSTDRDLNYEQYF

j_call: TRBJ1-4
clone_size: few
v_call: TRBV4-1
cdr3_aa: CASSHPGTSGEKLFF

j_call: TRBJ2-7
clone_size: few
v_call: TRBV4-3
cdr3_aa: CASSQELYGGGISYEQYF

j_call: TRBJ1-3
clone_size: .
v_call: TRBV29-1
cdr3_aa: CSVSHSGNTIYF

j_call: TRBJ2-5
clone_size: few
v_call: TRBV5-5
cdr3_aa: CASSLVPRLYGETQYF

j_call: TRBJ2-2
clone_size: .
v_call: TRBV9
cdr3_aa: CASSPGQIQELFF

j_call: TRBJ1-1
clone_size: .
v_call: TRBV29-1
cdr3_aa: CSVEGKAGHAEAFF

j_call: TRBJ2-7
clone_size: few
v_call: TRBV4-2
cdr3_aa: CASSQARGGRAYEQYF

j_call: TRBJ2-5
clone_size: .
v_call: TRBV14
cdr3_aa: CASSQLLAGQETQYF

j_call: TRBJ2-7
clone_size: few
v_call: TRBV15
cdr3_aa: CATSGRQFSYEQYF

j_call: TRBJ2-7
clone_size: few
v_call: TRBV30
cdr3_aa: CAWSHSTYEQYF

j_call: TRBJ2-7
clone_size: few
v_call: TRBV29-1
cdr3_aa: CSVVEQYF

j_call: TRBJ1-4
clone_size: few
v_call: TRBV29-1
cdr3_aa: CSVEAGADEKLFF

j_call: TRBJ2-3
clone_size: .
v_call: TRBV29-1
cdr3_aa: CSVERPITRDTQYF

j_call: TRBJ2-3
clone_size: .
v_call: TRBV5-4
cdr3_aa: CASSSARGPDTQYF

j_call: TRBJ1-4
clone_size: .
v_call: TRBV28
cdr3_aa: CASSPRYSPWGQGDNEKLFF

j_call: TRBJ2-6
clone_size: few
v_call: TRBV28
cdr3_aa: CASSLPLGVRENSGANVLTF

j_call: TRBJ1-1
clone_size: few
v_call: TRBV6-5
cdr3_aa: CASSYQTGANTEAFF

j_call: TRBJ1-2
clone_size: .
v_call: TRBV25-1
cdr3_aa: CASSDQAAGNYGYTF

j_call: TRBJ2-2
clone_size: few
v_call: TRBV7-3
cdr3_aa: CASSLDGAGGELFF

j_call: TRBJ2-2
clone_size: .
v_call: TRBV5-4
cdr3_aa: CASSLGGTGELFF

j_call: TRBJ1-5
clone_size: few
v_call: TRBV28
cdr3_aa: CASSLPGQGYAPQHF

j_call: TRBJ1-1
clone_size: few
v_call: TRBV28
cdr3_aa: CASATGTAMNTEAFF

j_call: TRBJ1-1
clone_size: few
v_call: TRBV30
cdr3_aa: CAWSRGRPEAFF

j_call: TRBJ1-2
clone_size: .
v_call: TRBV30
cdr3_aa: CAWSVNLRDYGYTF

j_call: TRBJ2-1
clone_size: few
v_call: TRBV4-1
cdr3_aa: CASSPKRDSSSYNEQFF

j_call: TRBJ2-3
clone_size: few
v_call: TRBV7-2
cdr3_aa: CASSLEAYTDTQYF

j_call: TRBJ1-2
clone_size: .
v_call: TRBV28
cdr3_aa: CASSFPQGIGYTF

j_call: TRBJ2-1
clone_size: few
v_call: TRBV9
cdr3_aa: CASSVSGTPNNEQFF

j_call: TRBJ2-7
clone_size: few
v_call: TRBV2
cdr3_aa: CASSEVREQYF

j_call: TRBJ1-5
clone_size: .
v_call: TRBV30
cdr3_aa: CAWSVGGYQPQHF

j_call: TRBJ1-5
clone_size: few
v_call: TRBV13
cdr3_aa: CASSLAGPDQPQHF

j_call: TRBJ1-2
clone_size: .
v_call: TRBV7-8
cdr3_aa: CASSVRVSPKKGGYTF

j_call: TRBJ2-2
clone_size: .
v_call: TRBV29-1
cdr3_aa: CSAATGGSTGELFF

j_call: TRBJ2-5
clone_size: few
v_call: TRBV7-9
cdr3_aa: CASSLNPLVGETQYF

j_call: TRBJ2-5
clone_size: .
v_call: TRBV9
cdr3_aa: CASSVVPGTGGMETQYF

j_call: TRBJ1-2
clone_size: few
v_call: TRBV14
cdr3_aa: CASTRGNYGYTF

j_call: TRBJ2-1
clone_size: .
v_call: TRBV7-2
cdr3_aa: CATGAGSLNEQFF

j_call: TRBJ2-2
clone_size: .
v_call: TRBV2
cdr3_aa: CASSGGGRPAGELFF

j_call: TRBJ2-3
clone_size: .
v_call: TRBV4-2
cdr3_aa: CASSHPSGTSTDTQYF

j_call: TRBJ2-5
clone_size: few
v_call: TRBV7-7
cdr3_aa: CASTPSTGQETQYF

j_call: TRBJ1-1
clone_size: .
v_call: TRBV11-3
cdr3_aa: CASSPQGRDEAFF

j_call: TRBJ1-2
clone_size: .
v_call: TRBV30
cdr3_aa: CAWSVLAQWNGYTF

j_call: TRBJ2-6
clone_size: .
v_call: TRBV5-6
cdr3_aa: CASSLVHSGANVLTF

j_call: TRBJ1-4
clone_size: .
v_call: TRBV6-5
cdr3_aa: CASSRTGGWEKLFF

j_call: TRBJ2-3
clone_size: .
v_call: TRBV7-9
cdr3_aa: CASSMGLAVNTDTQYF

j_call: TRBJ1-5
clone_size: once
v_call: TRBV7-8
cdr3_aa: CASSLTGVSGQPQHF

j_call: TRBJ1-4
clone_size: .
v_call: TRBV6-1
cdr3_aa: CASRRGQSNEKLFF

j_call: TRBJ2-3
clone_size: .
v_call: TRBV5-4
cdr3_aa: CASSRTAGADTQYF

j_call: TRBJ2-1
clone_size: .
v_call: TRBV7-7
cdr3_aa: CASSLGTSGNNEQFF

j_call: TRBJ1-5
clone_size: .
v_call: TRBV30
cdr3_aa: CAWSGGQGNYQPQHF

j_call: TRBJ1-2
clone_size: .
v_call: TRBV1
cdr3_aa: CTSSQASWGYTF

j_call: TRBJ2-7
clone_size: few
v_call: TRBV9
cdr3_aa: CASSVDTGLISYEQYF

j_call: TRBJ1-1
clone_size: few
v_call: TRBV5-1
cdr3_aa: CASSFGGVNTEAFF

j_call: TRBJ2-5
clone_size: few
v_call: TRBV29-1
cdr3_aa: CSVFPPGETQYF

j_call: TRBJ2-7
clone_size: few
v_call: TRBV6-5
cdr3_aa: CASSQDRTLYEQYF